One and the same sample provided the 17 T cell receptor beta chains below, sequenced in a study of T cell repertoires in cytomegalovirus infection. Using its own MiXCR run on the reads, TCRdb lists one record per CDR3 protein. The table includes about 450,000 distinct CDR3 sequences, approximately 32% detected once. Sequenced material: PBMCs. These receptors were collected from a human donor in good health (CMV status not recorded). Some clones in this sample may be carry-over from other donors' samples.

The chain has TRBV4-2 and TRBJ2-5; 7 nucleotides agree with TRBD2. Germline lookup yields CDR1 LGHNA and CDR2 YNFKEQ. Losses at the gene ends were 1 base for V and 1 base for J; bases not matched to a gene: 9. There are 17 residues in the CDR3. The CDR3 region has the DNA TGTGCCAGCAGCCAAGGACGGGCGGGGGTTCTCCAAGAGACCCAGTACTTC. It yields the protein CASSQGRAGVLQETQYF.

This clonotype was counted at least ten times. V and J are TRBV7-6 and TRBJ2-2, with 9 bases identical to TRBD1. The CDR3 loop spans 16 amino acids. The germline gives CDR1 SGHVS, CDR2 FNYEAQ. V lost 1 base to trimming and J lost 7 bases; unmatched junction nucleotides: 7. Here the CDR3 reads CASSLEQGQGYGELFF. As DNA, the CDR3 is TGTGCCAGCAGCTTAGAGCAAGGACAGGGGTACGGGGAGCTGTTTTTT.

The rearrangement joins TRBV28 to TRBJ1-4; TRBD1 matches at 11 bases. With V trimmed by 5 bases and J by 0 bases, 11 bases remained unmatched. The CDR3 has 19 amino acids. Germline assignment: CDR1 MDHEN and CDR2 SYDVKM. The CDR3 DNA sequence: TGTGCCAGCAGTCTAGGGGACAGGGGGATTATCCCAACTAATGAAAAACTGTTTTTT. Encoded protein: CASSLGDRGIIPTNEKLFF.

The chain uses TRBV19 and TRBJ1-1; 7 nucleotides agree with TRBD1. V shed 6 bases and J 3 bases; nucleotides not matched to a gene: 19. The CDR3 has 18 amino acids. CDR1 LNHDA and CDR2 SQIVND come from the germline V gene (reference sequence). CDR3 residues: CASRTFATGPEEYTEAFF. The CDR3, as DNA: TGTGCCAGTAGGACCTTTGCGACAGGGCCAGAAGAGTACACTGAAGCTTTCTTT.

This sequence joins TRBV3-1 and TRBJ2-3; no clear D. Trimming removed 2 bases at V and 6 bases at J, with 6 bases between. CDR1 is LGHDT, CDR2 YNNKEL, per germline (reference sequence). This CDR3 contains 12 residues. The CDR3 bases are TGTGCCAGCAGCCAATGGGCGGATACGCAGTATTTT. Translated: CASSQWADTQYF.

This clonotype has ten or more counts. The V call is TRBV12-3 or TRBV12-4, the J call TRBJ2-3, with D unclear. The CDR3 sequence is 11 residues long. V was trimmed by 8 bases and J by 5 bases, leaving 8 bases between them. In DNA, the CDR3 is TGTGCCAGCGGGGTAGGAGATACGCAGTATTTT. Translated, it gives CASGVGDTQYF.

With respect to this clonotype: This may stem from a read error, because a much larger clone lies one nucleotide away. The CDR3 DNA is TGTGCCAGCAGCCGTCTAGCGGAGGCGAAGGAGCAGTTCTTC. Translation: CASSRLAEAKEQFF. The J gene is TRBJ2-1, the V gene TRBV12-3 or TRBV12-4; 7 nucleotides agree with TRBD2. The CDR3 spans 14 residues. V shed 6 bases, J shed 10 bases, and the junction held 12 bases outside the gene matches.

This clonotype has ten or more counts. V and J are TRBV7-9 and TRBJ1-1; 8 bases agree with TRBD1. In germline, CDR1 is SEHNR, CDR2 FQNEAQ (reference sequence). The CDR3 consists of 13 residues. The trim removed 5 bases at V and 5 bases at J, leaving 4 bases unmatched. The CDR3: CASSLTGVTEAFF. The CDR3 DNA sequence: TGTGCCAGCAGCCTGACAGGGGTGACTGAAGCTTTCTTT.

V and J are TRBV20-1 and TRBJ2-3, with TRBD2 matching over 11 bases. The CDR3 has 12 amino acids. J gave up 14 bases and V 6 bases, and 10 bases lay outside the gene matches. In germline, CDR1 is DFQATT, CDR2 SNEGSKA (reference sequence). The CDR3 DNA follows: TGCAGTGCGTCAGCTAGCGGGGGGCCTCTGTATTTT. Translating gives CSASASGGPLYF.

Remarks on this clonotype: With a much larger clone just one base away, this may be a read error. The chain recombines TRBV7-2 with TRBJ2-3, with D unclear. The CDR3 covers 11 residues. Per germline, CDR1 SGHTA and CDR2 FQGNSA. CDR3 coding DNA: TGTTCCAGCAGCTTACAACATACGCAGTATTTT. The encoded protein is CSSSLQHTQYF. Looking up the rest from reference TRBV7-2 and TRBJ2-3 gives the full variable domain: GAGVSQSPSNKVTEKGKDVELRCDPISGHTALYWYRQSLGQGLEFLIYFQGNSAPDKSGLPSDRFSAERTGGSVSTLTIQRTQQEDSAVYLCSSSLQHTQYFGPGTRLTVL.

The rearrangement joins TRBV7-9 to TRBJ2-2; tentative D call: TRBD2 (6 bases). The CDR3 length is 15 residues. With 3 bases removed from V and 7 bases from J, the gap between germline ends came to 15 bases. Germline V gene data show CDR1 as SEHNR and CDR2 as FQNEAQ (reference sequence). For the CDR3, the DNA is TGTGCCAGCAGCTTTCCTGCTAGCGAGAACGGGGAGCTGTTTTTT. Residues: CASSFPASENGELFF.

Of note for this clonotype: The junction departs from the called germline gene at one end, perhaps through a read error. The rearrangement links TRBV7-2 to TRBJ2-7; 10 nucleotides line up with TRBD2. Germline values: CDR1 SGHTA, CDR2 FQGNSA. The CDR3 runs 14 residues. The CDR3 bases are TGTGCCAGCAGTTTAGCGGGGGGCGTTGGCGAGCAGTACTTC. Protein product: CASSLAGGVGEQYF.

This clonotype came up a few times. The chain employs TRBV12-3 or TRBV12-4 and TRBJ2-3; possible D gene TRBD1, 6 bases. The CDR3 is made up of 14 amino acids. V was cut by 5 bases and J by 1 base, with 10 bases left in between. Written as DNA, the CDR3 is TGTGCCAGCAGTAAACAGGGTCGCACAGATACGCAGTATTTT. Amino acids: CASSKQGRTDTQYF.

This clonotype was seen ten or more times. The rearrangement joins TRBV7-8 to TRBJ1-1; 12 bases align to TRBD1. The CDR3 sequence is 17 residues long. Germline trimming cut 5 bases from V and 2 bases from J; bases unmatched to any gene: 9. Germline CDR1 is SGHVS and CDR2 is FQNEAQ. CDR3 DNA sequence: TGTGCCAGCAGCCCTACAGGGACAGGGGGCCGCAACACTGAAGCTTTCTTT. Translation gives CASSPTGTGGRNTEAFF.

This clonotype was observed a handful of times. The genes are TRBV12-3 or TRBV12-4 and TRBJ1-1; no reliable D call. Trimming cost V 7 bases and J 4 bases, with 16 bases left between them. This CDR3 has 14 residues. The CDR3 is CASTSALRGTEAFF. CDR3 sequence (DNA): TGTGCCAGCACATCGGCCCTGCGCGGCACTGAAGCTTTCTTT.

This clonotype was seen a handful of times. CDR3 in DNA: TGTGCCAGCACTCCGTATGGCGGAGGGCAAGAGACCCAGTACTTC. The encoded protein is CASTPYGGGQETQYF. The V call is TRBV27, the J call TRBJ2-5; tentatively, D is TRBD2 (6 bases). Trimming removed 7 bases from V and 2 bases from J, with 17 bases in between. This CDR3 has 15 amino acids. The germline gives CDR1 MNHEY, CDR2 SMNVEV (reference sequence).

The CDR3 here is CASSTDRASGAFF. The CDR3 DNA reads as TGTGCCAGTAGTACAGACAGGGCGAGTGGGGCTTTCTTT. The chain joins TRBV19 to TRBJ1-1; TRBD1 matches at 7 bases. Unmatched junction bases numbered 10, after V lost 4 bases and J lost 11 bases. There are 13 residues in the CDR3. Germline loops: CDR1 LNHDA, CDR2 SQIVND (reference sequence).